What follows are 29 T cell receptor beta chains derived from one specimen sequenced in a study of long-term antiretroviral therapy in people with HIV. It was version v3.0 of the immunoSEQ assay that was run at survey level. Measured with immunoSEQ multiplex PCR; TCRdb has only the in-frame clones, and not every one. Altogether 30,000 to 40,000 clones are present, about 80% being singletons, with the ten largest covering 7.9%. Material: unsorted PBMCs, obtained 0.4 years before starting antiretroviral therapy. These receptors all stem from a man aged 18-30 years with HIV.

The chain employs TRBV4-1 and TRBJ2-5; TRBD2 is a possible D gene (5 bases). The germline V gene encodes CDR1 MGHRA and CDR2 YSYEKL. CDR3 length: 17 residues. V was cut by 0 bases and J by 4 bases, with 18 bases left in between. The DNA for the CDR3 is TGCGCCAGCAGCCAAGATCAGAGGGCAGGCGGCGGAGAGACCCAGTACTTC. Residues: CASSQDQRAGGGETQYF.

The chain links TRBV4-3 to TRBJ2-3; 8 nucleotides align to TRBD2. This CDR3 spans 15 amino acids. Germline-derived CDR1 and CDR2 are LGHNA and YSLEER. V shed 5 bases and J 8 bases; nucleotides not matched to a gene: 12. CDR3 sequence: CASSNGLAPTPTQYF. DNA for the CDR3: TGCGCCAGCAGCAACGGACTAGCCCCAACTCCTACGCAGTATTTT.

V and J are TRBV7-8 and TRBJ1-1; D is possibly TRBD1 (6 bases). Germline-derived CDR1 and CDR2 are SGHVS and FQNEAQ. The CDR3 is 14 amino acids. The V and J ends lost 5 bases and 1 base respectively, with 11 bases between them. The CDR3 reads CASSRQQGNTEAFF. The CDR3 DNA reads as TGTGCCAGCAGCCGCCAACAGGGGAACACTGAAGCTTTCTTT.

The rearrangement joins TRBV6-5 to TRBJ1-2; D is unclear. Per the germline V gene, CDR1 is MNHEY and CDR2 is SVGAGI. Trimming removed 7 bases from V and 4 bases from J, with 16 bases in between. The CDR3 has 14 residues. The CDR3 here is CASTEPKVRYGYTF. The CDR3 DNA sequence: TGTGCCAGCACCGAACCCAAGGTACGCTATGGCTACACCTTC.

CDR3 region: CASSPLQVSTDTQYF. CDR3 nucleotides: TGTGCCAGCAGTCCTCTACAGGTTAGCACAGATACGCAGTATTTT. V and J are TRBV6-6 and TRBJ2-3; possible D gene TRBD1, 5 bases. Trimming stripped 5 bases from V and 0 bases from J, with 12 bases between. Germline CDR1 reads MNHNY; CDR2 reads SVGAGI (reference sequence). This CDR3 contains 15 residues.

V gene TRBV5-8 combines with J gene TRBJ2-7; D gene unclear. In germline, CDR1 is SGHTS, CDR2 YDEGEE. The CDR3 totals 13 residues. Deletions cut 3 bases from V and 0 bases from J, with 7 bases between. The CDR3 bases are TGTGCCAGCAGCTACTCGGTCTCCTACGAGCAGTACTTC. This translates into CASSYSVSYEQYF.

The chain employs TRBV4-2 and TRBJ1-2; 7 positions match TRBD1. There are 15 residues in the CDR3. V lost 1 base and J lost 4; bases outside the gene matches: 6. CDR1 LGHNA and CDR2 YNFKEQ come from the germline V gene. CDR3 nucleotides: TGTGCCAGCAGCCAAGCCACTAACAGGGGCTATGGCTACACCTTC. It specifies CASSQATNRGYGYTF.

The rearrangement uses TRBV15 and TRBJ1-2; the D is unclear. The V end lost 0 bases, the J end lost 5 bases, and 16 bases lay between the germline ends. Germline lookup yields CDR1 LNHNV and CDR2 YYDKDF (reference sequence). The CDR3 is 16 residues long. CDR3: CATSRDEGRSLYGYTF. CDR3 coding DNA: TGTGCCACCAGCAGAGATGAGGGCAGGAGCCTTTATGGCTACACCTTC.

The rearrangement joins TRBV6-4 to TRBJ1-2, with 9 positions matching TRBD1. The CDR3 covers 14 residues. V lost 3 bases and J lost 4; bases outside the gene matches: 3. From germline, CDR1 is MRHNA and CDR2 SNTAGT. The CDR3 nucleotides read TGTGCCAGCAGTGAACGGACAGGGGCCTATGGCTACACCTTC. Encoded protein: CASSERTGAYGYTF.

The chain employs TRBV18 and TRBJ1-2, with 9 bases aligning to TRBD1. Losses at the gene ends were 5 bases for V and 6 bases for J; bases not matched to a gene: 10. The CDR3 has 15 amino acids. Germline CDR1 and CDR2: KGHSH and LQKENI. CDR3: CASSGRGQGLDGYTF. Written as DNA, the CDR3 is TGTGCCAGCTCAGGAAGGGGACAGGGCCTGGATGGCTACACCTTC.

This chain uses TRBV6-5 with TRBJ2-2; D is unclear. The V gene lost 0 bases and the J gene lost 7 bases, with 9 bases spanning the gap. This CDR3 has 14 residues. Germline lookup yields CDR1 MNHEY and CDR2 SVGAGI. This chain's CDR3 is CASSYSPFLGELFF. CDR3 coding DNA: TGTGCCAGCAGTTACTCGCCCTTTCTCGGGGAGCTGTTTTTT.

V usage is TRBV29-1 and J usage is TRBJ2-5, with 8 nucleotides matching TRBD2. The J segment lost 1 base and the V segment lost 4 bases, leaving 2 bases of the junction unmatched. The germline CDR1 and CDR2 sequences are SQVTM and ANQGSEA. This CDR3 has 13 residues. CDR3 loop: CSVALAVQETQYF. The CDR3 DNA reads as TGCAGCGTTGCACTAGCGGTCCAAGAGACCCAGTACTTC.

This chain links TRBV5-4 with TRBJ1-2; 8 bases align to TRBD1. CDR3 size: 16 residues. J was trimmed by 2 bases and V by 1 base; bases with no gene match: 7. In germline, CDR1 is SGHNT, CDR2 YYREEE (reference sequence). CDR3 in DNA: TGTGCCAGCAGCTTGAGTTCCGGACAGGGAAACTATGGCTACACCTTC. It codes for CASSLSSGQGNYGYTF.

The chain joins TRBV2 to TRBJ1-5; TRBD1 agrees at 11 bases. The CDR3 consists of 16 residues. Trimming removed 7 bases from V and 6 bases from J; junction bases left unmatched: 11. Germline CDR1 is SNHLY and CDR2 is FYNNEI. CDR3: CASIPDRGRIRQPQHF. DNA for the CDR3: TGTGCCAGCATTCCGGACAGGGGGCGCATTCGTCAGCCCCAGCATTTT.

The chain couples TRBV7-2 to TRBJ2-7, with D perhaps TRBD1 or TRBD2 (5 bases each). Germline CDR1 SGHTA, CDR2 FQGNSA. V shed 3 bases and J shed 7 bases, with 10 bases lying between them. This CDR3 is built from 12 residues. The CDR3 loop reads CASSFAGTEQYF. As DNA, the CDR3 is TGTGCCAGCAGCTTTGCCGGGACGGAGCAGTACTTC.

Notes on this clone: The sample carries other DNA sequences with the same CDR3. V usage is TRBV27 and J usage is TRBJ2-3; D is perhaps TRBD2 (5 bases). There are 15 residues in the CDR3. Trimming shortened V by 3 bases and J by 0 bases, and 10 bases separated the two germline ends. Germline V gene lookup returns CDR1 MNHEY and CDR2 SMNVEV (reference sequence). The CDR3 nucleotides are TGTGCCAGCAGTTTGGGGAGCTCTAGCACAGATACGCAGTATTTT. As protein: CASSLGSSSTDTQYF.

V and J are TRBV9 and TRBJ2-7; TRBD1 or TRBD2 may be the D gene (5 bases each). CDR1 and CDR2 (germline): SGDLS, YYNGEE. The CDR3 spans 13 residues. V dropped 0 bases and J dropped 3 bases, with 7 bases sitting between them. CDR3: CASSVGGFYEQYF. Here the CDR3 DNA reads TGTGCCAGCAGCGTAGGGGGGTTCTACGAGCAGTACTTC.

This clone was seen only a few times. In DNA, the CDR3 is TGTGCCAGCTCCCCGGGGACAGGGGGGTCCTACGAGCAGTACTTC. This encodes CASSPGTGGSYEQYF. The chain is built from TRBV18 and TRBJ2-7, with 11 bases aligning to TRBD1. Trimming took 6 bases from V and 1 from J; bases not matched to a gene: 5. The CDR3 has 15 residues. The germline gives CDR1 KGHSH, CDR2 LQKENI.

In this sample, this clone turned up a few times. This rearrangement joins TRBV9 to TRBJ1-2; TRBD1 might be the D (5 bases). The CDR3 spans 15 residues. Looked up from germline, CDR1 is SGDLS and CDR2 is YYNGEE. V lost 1 base, J lost 5 bases, and 15 bases lay in between. The CDR3 DNA sequence: TGTGCCAGCAGCGTATCGCGGGACGGTACTTATGGCTACACCTTC. This translates into CASSVSRDGTYGYTF. The variable domain in full, completed from reference TRBV9 and TRBJ1-2, reads DSGVTQTPKHLITATGQRVTLRCSPRSGDLSVYWYQQSLDQGLQFLIQYYNGEERAKGNILERFSAQQFPDLHSELNLSSLELGDSALYFCASSVSRDGTYGYTFGSGTRLTVV.

V usage is TRBV7-2 and J usage is TRBJ2-1; maybe TRBD2 (6 bases). The ends were cut back, 3 bases at V and 16 bases at J, with 16 bases in the middle. In germline, CDR1 is SGHTA, CDR2 FQGNSA. The CDR3 runs to 12 residues. CDR3 DNA: TGTGCCAGCAGCTTGGGCGGGACCTTAACTTTCTTC. It specifies CASSLGGTLTFF.

This rearrangement joins TRBV19 to TRBJ2-2; D call uncertain. This CDR3 region has 12 residues. Germline V CDR1 and CDR2: LNHDA, SQIVND (reference sequence). Deletions cut 2 bases from V and 9 bases from J, with 7 bases between. The CDR3 protein is CASSIPPWELFF. The CDR3 DNA follows: TGTGCCAGTAGTATACCTCCTTGGGAGCTGTTTTTT.

The chain joins TRBV2 to TRBJ2-1; no reliable D call. This CDR3 contains 11 residues. Trimming stripped 10 bases from V and 6 bases from J, with 10 bases between. Germline values: CDR1 SNHLY, CDR2 FYNNEI. CDR3 coding DNA: TGTGCCAAGGGTACGGTCAATGAGCAGTTCTTC. Its protein is CAKGTVNEQFF.

This chain connects TRBV11-2 to TRBJ1-5; D perhaps matches TRBD1 (6 bases). Germline loops: CDR1 SGHAT, CDR2 FQNNGV. Trimming cost V 0 bases and J 6 bases, with 9 bases left between them. This CDR3 is 14 amino acids long. CDR3 region: CASSLEEGGQPQHF. CDR3 sequence (DNA): TGTGCCAGCAGCTTAGAAGAAGGGGGTCAGCCCCAGCATTTT. Supplemented by reference TRBV11-2 and TRBJ1-5, the full variable domain reads EAGVAQSPRYKIIEKRQSVAFWCNPISGHATLYWYQQILGQGPKLLIQFQNNGVVDDSQLPKDRFSAERLKGVDSTLKIQPAKLEDSAVYLCASSLEEGGQPQHFGDGTRLSIL.

This chain joins TRBV7-2 and TRBJ1-3, with 9 bases identical to TRBD1. CDR1 is SGHTA, CDR2 FQGNSA, per germline. This CDR3 region has 16 residues. V shed 3 bases, J shed 4 bases, and the junction held 7 bases outside the gene matches. CDR3 nucleotides: TGTGCCAGCAGCTTTGACAGGGGGAGCTCCGGAAACACCATATATTTT. Amino acids: CASSFDRGSSGNTIYF.

The V gene is TRBV30, the J gene TRBJ2-1; maybe TRBD2 (6 bases). This CDR3 spans 11 amino acids. Trimming cost V 7 bases and J 9 bases, with 13 bases left between them. Per germline, CDR1 GTSNPN and CDR2 SVGIG (reference sequence). The CDR3 reads CASTHGGEQFF. Here the CDR3 DNA reads TGTGCCTCTACCCACGGGGGTGAGCAGTTCTTC.

The rearrangement uses TRBV30 and TRBJ1-1, with 9 bases aligning to TRBD1. CDR1 is GTSNPN, CDR2 SVGIG, per germline (reference sequence). CDR3 length: 15 amino acids. Trimming cost V 0 bases and J 3 bases; bases outside gene matches: 5. The CDR3 protein is CAWSVTGGADTEAFF. Written as DNA, the CDR3 is TGTGCCTGGAGTGTTACAGGGGGCGCGGACACTGAAGCTTTCTTT.

CDR3 bases: TGTGCCTGGATACGTCTCGGGGTTCGGACCGGGGAGCTGTTTTTT. This gives the protein CAWIRLGVRTGELFF. The V and J genes are TRBV30 and TRBJ2-2; the D gene is possibly TRBD2 (5 bases). The ends were cut back, 4 bases at V and 5 bases at J, with 17 bases in the middle. The CDR3 spans 15 residues. Germline CDR1 GTSNPN, CDR2 SVGIG (reference sequence).

The rearrangement links TRBV9 to TRBJ2-7, with 11 bases identical to TRBD1. The V gene end was trimmed by 2 bases and the J gene end by 5 bases; junction bases not matched to a gene: 6. In germline, CDR1 is SGDLS, CDR2 YYNGEE. The CDR3 is 15 amino acids. This chain's CDR3 is CASSVGTGGTDEQYF. The CDR3 bases are TGTGCCAGCAGCGTTGGGACAGGGGGAACGGACGAGCAGTACTTC.

CDR3 nucleotide sequence: TGTGCCAGCACCATTGGGGAACAGGGCGATCAGCCCCAGCATTTT. Its translation: CASTIGEQGDQPQHF. The chain uses TRBV28 and TRBJ1-5; tentatively, D is TRBD1 (6 bases). V was pared by 7 bases and J by 5 bases, with 18 bases between. Germline V gene data show CDR1 as MDHEN and CDR2 as SYDVKM. This CDR3 contains 15 residues.